This TCR beta chain originates from a study of T cell repertoires in cytomegalovirus infection. Overall study findings and caveats: HLA-C-restricted CMV-specific TCR beta clonotypes prevailed in the ex vivo response.

TCRdb re-derived calls from the reads in MiXCR, one entry per CDR3 protein. The data hold around 320,000 distinct CDR3 sequences, with more than 8% observed a single time. Per germline, CDR1 SGHTA and CDR2 FQGNSA. Trimming removed 2 bases from V and 6 bases from J, with 9 bases in between. This CDR3 is built from 13 residues. Ten or more counts support this clonotype. Antigen specificity is unknown. This receptor was taken from a human donor in good health (CMV status not recorded). Some clones in this sample may be carry-over from other donors' samples. Sequencing was carried out using PBMCs. This chain links TRBV7-2 with TRBJ2-3; no clear D gene. Here the CDR3 DNA reads TGTGCCAGCAGCTTAACTTCAGGTGATACGCAGTATTTT. It codes for CASSLTSGDTQYF. Complete variable domain (other parts from reference TRBV7-2 and TRBJ2-3): GAGVSQSPSNKVTEKGKDVELRCDPISGHTALYWYRQSLGQGLEFLIYFQGNSAPDKSGLPSDRFSAERTGGSVSTLTIQRTQQEDSAVYLCASSLTSGDTQYFGPGTRLTVL.